One sample yielded the 21 T cell receptor beta chains listed below, sequenced in a study of OX40 agonist ivuxolimab in advanced cancers. Libraries were prepared by immunoSEQ multiplex PCR; TCRdb keeps only in-frame clonotypes and omits some of them. The top ten clones hold around 0.16% of a sample with 100,000 to 110,000 clones, over 75% of them seen once. Sequencing was performed on CD4+ or CD8+ T cells sorted from blood, taken in a trial of the OX40 agonist ivuxolimab. The receptors were sampled from an adult with an advanced solid tumor such as melanoma, head and neck, liver or kidney cancer.

The J gene is TRBJ2-1, the V gene TRBV30; 8 bases line up with TRBD1. Trimming removed 2 bases from V and 8 bases from J; junction bases left unmatched: 2. Per the germline V gene, CDR1 is GTSNPN and CDR2 is SVGIG (reference sequence). CDR3 size: 12 residues. Written as DNA, the CDR3 is TGTGCCTGGAGTTTACAGGGGGATGAGCAGTTCTTC. Protein: CAWSLQGDEQFF.

In its sample, this clone was seen a few times. The chain joins TRBV19 to TRBJ1-5; a weak D match, TRBD1 (5 bases). This CDR3 region has 15 residues. CDR1 and CDR2 from the germline V gene are LNHDA and SQIVND (reference sequence). The V and J ends lost 6 bases and 1 base respectively, with 13 bases between them. CDR3 in amino acids: CASRGLVGSNQPQHF. CDR3 nucleotide sequence: TGTGCCAGTAGGGGGCTTGTCGGGAGCAATCAGCCCCAGCATTTT.

The chain uses TRBV29-1 and TRBJ1-2; no firm D call. Per the germline V gene, CDR1 is SQVTM and CDR2 is ANQGSEA. The V and J ends lost 3 bases and 5 bases respectively, with 13 bases between them. The CDR3 is made up of 13 amino acids. For the CDR3, the DNA is TGCAGCGTTGATAGTGCCTCCCATTATGGCTACACCTTC. Residues: CSVDSASHYGYTF.

CDR3 protein: CASSQRIPGELFF. CDR3 DNA sequence: TGTGCCAGCAGCCAAAGGATCCCCGGGGAGCTGTTTTTT. The chain uses TRBV6-5 and TRBJ2-2; D not certain. Germline V CDR1 and CDR2: MNHEY, SVGAGI. Trimming left V 6 bases short and J 6 bases short, with 11 bases between. CDR3 length: 13 amino acids.

The chain recombines TRBV9 with TRBJ2-3, with D possibly TRBD1 on 6 matching bases. The V end lost 4 bases, the J end lost 0 bases, and 12 bases lay between the germline ends. The CDR3 runs to 15 residues. The germline V gene encodes CDR1 SGDLS and CDR2 YYNGEE. Here the CDR3 reads CASSIGQSSTDTQYF. In DNA form, the CDR3 reads TGTGCCAGCAGCATCGGACAGAGTAGCACAGATACGCAGTATTTT.

The chain recombines TRBV27 with TRBJ2-1; 7 nucleotides line up with TRBD1. Germline loops: CDR1 MNHEY, CDR2 SMNVEV (reference sequence). V gave up 6 bases and J gave up 3 bases; unmatched junction bases: 5. This CDR3 spans 14 amino acids. The CDR3 sequence is CASRDRVFYNEQFF. In DNA, the CDR3 is TGTGCCAGCAGAGACAGGGTGTTCTACAATGAGCAGTTCTTC.

This clone was seen only once. The chain joins TRBV6-1 to TRBJ1-1; no reliable D call. Trimming removed 6 bases from V and 0 bases from J, with 8 bases in between. The germline V gene encodes CDR1 MNHNS and CDR2 SASEGT. CDR3 length: 13 amino acids. This CDR3 is CASRAYLNTEAFF. In DNA form, the CDR3 reads TGTGCCAGCAGGGCGTACTTGAACACTGAAGCTTTCTTT.

The V gene is TRBV7-3, the J gene TRBJ2-3; D possibly uses TRBD1 or TRBD2 (5 bases each). Deletions cut 0 bases from V and 0 bases from J, with 10 bases between. CDR1 is SGHTA, CDR2 FQGTGA, per germline. The CDR3 length is 16 residues. This chain's CDR3 is CASSLTPGASTDTQYF. The CDR3 DNA is TGTGCCAGCAGCTTAACTCCCGGGGCCAGCACAGATACGCAGTATTTT.

This clone came up once. The rearrangement joins TRBV5-4 to TRBJ1-6; 7 bases are a match to TRBD1. The CDR3 runs 16 residues. CDR1 is SGHNT and CDR2 is YYREEE in the germline V gene (reference sequence). The ends lost 6 bases at V and 0 bases at J; junction bases unmatched: 6. In DNA form, the CDR3 reads TGTGCCAGCAAGCCCAGGGGGAGCTCCTATAATTCACCCCTCCACTTT. It specifies CASKPRGSSYNSPLHF. The whole variable domain, remainder taken from reference TRBV5-4 and TRBJ1-6, is ETGVTQSPTHLIKTRGQQVTLRCSSQSGHNTVSWYQQALGQGPQFIFQYYREEENGRGNFPPRFSGLQFPNYSSELNVNALELDDSALYLCASKPRGSSYNSPLHFGNGTRLTVT.

The chain employs TRBV6-1 and TRBJ1-5; 9 nucleotides match TRBD1. The CDR3 is made up of 13 amino acids. Germline values: CDR1 MNHNS, CDR2 SASEGT. The junction had 4 bases not matched to a gene; V was cut back by 8 bases and J by 5 bases. The CDR3 sequence is CASWDRADQPQHF. As DNA, the CDR3 is TGTGCCAGCTGGGACAGGGCCGATCAGCCCCAGCATTTT.

About this clone itself: This CDR3 is also generated by other DNA sequences in the sample. The chain joins TRBV9 to TRBJ1-1; D is possibly TRBD1 (6 bases). The germline V gene has CDR1 SGDLS and CDR2 YYNGEE. Trimming stripped 2 bases from V and 1 base from J, with 9 bases between. The CDR3 covers 14 residues. The CDR3, as DNA: TGTGCCAGCAGCGTGGAACAGGGGAACACTGAAGCTTTCTTT. The encoded protein is CASSVEQGNTEAFF.

The chain uses TRBV2 and TRBJ1-4; a possible D gene is TRBD1 (5 bases). The CDR3 length is 15 residues. V gave up 7 bases and J gave up 3 bases, with 15 bases separating them. From germline, CDR1 is SNHLY and CDR2 FYNNEI. In nucleotides, the CDR3 is TGTGCCAGCACCATGGCTCCGGGGGCTAATGAAAAACTGTTTTTT. Its protein product is CASTMAPGANEKLFF.

J is TRBJ2-1 and V is TRBV11-2, with TRBD2 identical over 10 bases. With 5 bases clipped from V and 8 bases from J, the junction kept 9 bases outside the gene matches. Looked up from germline, CDR1 is SGHAT and CDR2 is FQNNGV. The CDR3 totals 15 residues. CDR3 bases: TGTGCCAGCAGCCGCCCTAGCGGGAGTCTTGATGAGCAGTTCTTC. Amino acid sequence: CASSRPSGSLDEQFF.

The J gene is TRBJ1-2, the V gene TRBV18, with no clear D. The CDR3 spans 13 residues. CDR1 and CDR2 from the germline V gene are KGHSH and LQKENI. Trimming removed 2 bases at V and 4 bases at J, with 8 bases between. CDR3 loop: CASSPKTFYGYTF. For the CDR3, the DNA is TGTGCCAGCTCACCAAAAACTTTCTATGGCTACACCTTC.

The CDR3 sequence is CASTRGPGGTGELFF. DNA of the CDR3: TGTGCCAGCACCCGCGGGCCCGGGGGCACCGGGGAGCTGTTTTTT. The chain is built from TRBV27 and TRBJ2-2, with D possibly matching TRBD2 (6 bases). The CDR3 runs to 15 residues. From germline, CDR1 is MNHEY and CDR2 SMNVEV (reference sequence). Trimming pared 7 bases from V and 4 bases from J, leaving 16 bases between.

The chain employs TRBV6-1 and TRBJ2-7, with D perhaps given as TRBD1 or TRBD2 (5 bases each). The CDR3 loop spans 14 amino acids. Trimming stripped 4 bases from V and 2 bases from J, with 12 bases between. The V gene's germline CDR1 is MNHNS and CDR2 SASEGT. In nucleotides, the CDR3 is TGTGCCAGCAGTGTGGGGGACCCAACCTACGAGCAGTACTTC. Amino acids: CASSVGDPTYEQYF.

V gene TRBV5-4 combines with J gene TRBJ2-1; TRBD2 matches 14 bases. Losses at the gene ends were 4 bases for V and 8 bases for J; bases not matched to a gene: 8. The germline V gene has CDR1 SGHNT and CDR2 YYREEE (reference sequence). The CDR3 loop spans 16 amino acids. The CDR3 reads CASSPQTSGRGHEQFF. CDR3 nucleotide sequence: TGTGCCAGCAGCCCCCAGACTAGCGGGAGGGGGCATGAGCAGTTCTTC.

CDR3 bases: TGTGCCAGCAGTCTGACAGATACGCAGTATTTT. It yields the protein CASSLTDTQYF. V gene TRBV6-1 combines with J gene TRBJ2-3; unclear D gene. Germline lookup yields CDR1 MNHNS and CDR2 SASEGT. V dropped 5 bases and J dropped 3 bases, with 3 bases sitting between them. CDR3 length equals 11 residues.

This clone is a singleton in its sample. The V call is TRBV21-1, the J call TRBJ1-1; the D call in the table, TRBD1, was not verified against the DNA. TRBV21-1 is noted as a pseudogene. There are 15 residues in the CDR3. The CDR3 is CASSRTRVVGTEAFF. CDR3 nucleotide sequence: TGTGCCAGCAGCCGTACCAGGGTTGTTGGAACTGAAGCTTTCTTT.

This chain connects TRBV6-5 to TRBJ2-1, with a weak D call TRBD2 (6 bases). The V gene's germline CDR1 is MNHEY and CDR2 SVGAGI. The V gene lost 5 bases and the J gene lost 12 bases, with 17 bases spanning the gap. The CDR3 spans 13 residues. The CDR3 spells CASSVLAGYGQFF. The DNA for the CDR3 is TGTGCCAGCAGTGTCCTCGCGGGGTATGGGCAGTTCTTC.

In its sample, this clone was seen once. The chain links TRBV6-1 to TRBJ2-1; 14 nucleotides agree with TRBD2. V was pared by 4 bases and J by 6 bases, with 8 bases of the junction left unmatched. Germline V CDR1 and CDR2: MNHNS, SASEGT. This CDR3 contains 17 residues. CDR3 nucleotides: TGTGCCAGCAGTGCCCGGACTAGCGGGAGGCTGGGCAATGAGCAGTTCTTC. Protein sequence: CASSARTSGRLGNEQFF.